Below, one TCR beta chain is given with its context. Its specific antigen is unknown. The junction departs from the called germline gene at one end, perhaps through a read error. RNA was isolated from bulk, unsorted tissue, and RNA quality was assessed with a NanoDrop ND-1000 and an Agilent 2100. Distant non-tumor tissue taken more than 3 cm from the tumor edge was used as the normal lung sample. All donors had newly diagnosed lung cancer, had not received prior chemotherapy, and were admitted for thoracic surgery in China between August and November 2014. Patients who had received previous radiotherapy or chemotherapy, or who had another concurrent cancer, were excluded from the study. Pieces of surgical tissue measuring 1-2 cm3 were kept in RNAlater solution and held at -80 degrees C until needed. The CDR3 starts with the cysteine, ends with the phenylalanine, and has 14 residues. Here the CDR3 DNA is all that survives: 42 bases in frame from base 1. According to the germline V gene, CDR1 reads MNHEY and CDR2 reads SVGEGT.

These data are taken from a study of tumor and adjacent non-tumor tissue in lung cancer listed by TCRdb under 2018. About the investigation overall: Of the cohort, roughly 12 patients had adenocarcinoma, 2 had squamous cell carcinoma and 1 had small cell lung cancer. Sequencing generated a total of 125,075,908 productive TCRbeta reads, averaging about 4.2 million reads per sample. Ages among the roughly 15 patients ranged from about 30 to 85 years, there were roughly ten men and 5 women, and disease was at TNM stage I to III. TCRbeta CDR3 sequencing was performed on about 30 paired specimens, with one tumor sample and one normal lung sample collected per patient. Bulk TCRbeta repertoires were compared between lung tumor tissue and matched distant non-tumor lung tissue obtained from fewer than 18 lung cancer patients.

The paper's findings and limits, for the study overall: TCR diversity was significantly higher in younger patients, and higher tumor TCR diversity was associated with shorter overall and disease-free survival. The methods do not name the sequencing platform or mention unique molecular identifiers. The cohort had only about 16 patients, and the authors noted that larger samples and more detailed clinical data are needed. In normal lung, the top 100 clones accounted for a significantly larger cumulative share of the repertoire than in tumor tissue. Significantly higher TCR diversity (inverse Simpson) was observed in tumor tissue than in normal lung tissue (around 450 vs 160, P = 0.0075, Mann-Whitney U test). Peripheral blood was not sequenced, so blood TCRbeta repertoires were not examined in the lung cancer patients of the study.

The library was prepared using multiplex PCR. The sequencing machine was an Illumina HiSeq 2500. TCRbeta libraries were constructed through three rounds of nested PCR with primers (Table S4) according to protocols adapted from ARM-PCR. PCR products of 200-500 bp were gel-excised and purified with the QIAquick gel extraction kit before sequencing. The original methods were these. Reads were cleaned using Trimmomatic, were merged into complete CDR3 sequences using FLASH, and were assigned to V(D)J germline segments using MiTCR. Clonal diversity was calculated as the inverse Simpson's index using VDJtools. A read counted as productive if the sequence was in-frame and lacked a premature stop codon. TCRdb reran the public reads through fastp at Q25 and MiXCR, keeping productive beta chains. Rows matching on CDR3 protein sequence are summarized as one entry with the most common DNA and genes. These V and J calls are TCRdb output, not the study's own analysis. Across this sample there are fewer than 75,000 distinct CDR3 sequences, with around three quarters seen only once. Around 45% of the sample belongs to the ten largest clones.

Sequenced material: distant non-tumor lung tissue. The chain uses TRBV6-2 or TRBV6-3 and TRBJ2-1; no confident D gene assignment can be made. This sequence originates from a man in his 60s with non-small cell lung cancer. The CDR3 region has the sequence CVSRPDGLTNERFF. The sequenced DNA: TGTGTCAGCAGGCCGGATGGGCTTACAAATGAGCGGTTCTTC.